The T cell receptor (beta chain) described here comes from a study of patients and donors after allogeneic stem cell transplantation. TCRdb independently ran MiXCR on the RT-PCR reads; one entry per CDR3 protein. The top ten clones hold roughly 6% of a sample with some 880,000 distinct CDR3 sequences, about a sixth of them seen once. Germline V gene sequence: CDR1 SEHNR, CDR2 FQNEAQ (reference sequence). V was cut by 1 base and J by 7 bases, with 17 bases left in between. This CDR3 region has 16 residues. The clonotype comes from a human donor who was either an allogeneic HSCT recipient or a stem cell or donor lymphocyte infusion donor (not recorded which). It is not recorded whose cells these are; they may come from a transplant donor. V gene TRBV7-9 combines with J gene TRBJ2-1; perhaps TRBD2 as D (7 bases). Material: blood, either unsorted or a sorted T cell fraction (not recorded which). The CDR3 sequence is CASSLGVGGPLNEQFF. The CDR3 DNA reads TGTGCCAGCAGCTTAGGTGTGGGGGGGCCGTTGAATGAGCAGTTCTTC.